The clone carrying this T cell receptor beta chain has a single count. Its antigen is not known. This entry belongs to a study of T cell responses to AZD1222 COVID-19 vaccine. Notes on the study in general: Just a handful of AZD1222 recipients were seropositive at baseline. There were mostly white British donors and more females than males, and clonal diversity was possibly underestimated.

Clones were read by immunoSEQ multiplex PCR, and TCRdb kept only the in-frame ones, dropping some. In the table there are 130,000 to 150,000 clones, roughly 90% of which are singletons. The germline CDR1 and CDR2 sequences are SGHRS and YFSETQ. The CDR3 has 16 amino acids. Trimming removed 4 bases from V and 2 bases from J, with 19 bases in between. The sequence derives from an adult in good health. The chain employs TRBV5-1 and TRBJ2-7, with D perhaps TRBD1 (5 bases). Sequencing used peripheral blood, obtained on day 0 of AZD1222 vaccination. The CDR3 is CASSRLGHQTTYEQYF. In nucleotides, the CDR3 is TGCGCCAGCAGCAGGCTAGGACACCAAACCACCTACGAGCAGTACTTC.